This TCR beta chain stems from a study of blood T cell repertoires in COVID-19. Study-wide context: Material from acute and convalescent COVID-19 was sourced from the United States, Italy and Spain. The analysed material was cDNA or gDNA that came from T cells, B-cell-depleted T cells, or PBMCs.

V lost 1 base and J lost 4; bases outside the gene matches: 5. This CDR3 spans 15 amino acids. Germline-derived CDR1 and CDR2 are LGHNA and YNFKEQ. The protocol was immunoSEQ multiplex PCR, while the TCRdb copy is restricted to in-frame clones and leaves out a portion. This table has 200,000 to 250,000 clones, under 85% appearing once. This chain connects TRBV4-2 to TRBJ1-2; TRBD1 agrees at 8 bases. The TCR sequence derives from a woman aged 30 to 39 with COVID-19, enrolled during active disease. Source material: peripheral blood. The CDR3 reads CASSQVTDRVYGYTF. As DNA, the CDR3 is TGTGCCAGCAGCCAAGTCACGGACAGGGTCTATGGCTACACCTTC.